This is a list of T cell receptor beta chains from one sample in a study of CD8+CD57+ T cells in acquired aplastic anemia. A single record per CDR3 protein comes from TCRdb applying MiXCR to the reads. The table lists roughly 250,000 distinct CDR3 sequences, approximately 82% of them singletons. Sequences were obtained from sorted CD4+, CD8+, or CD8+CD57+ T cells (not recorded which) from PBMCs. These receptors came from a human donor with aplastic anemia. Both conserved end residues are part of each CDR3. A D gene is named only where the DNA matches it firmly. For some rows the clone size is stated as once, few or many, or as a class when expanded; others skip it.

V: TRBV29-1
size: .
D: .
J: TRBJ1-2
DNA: TGCAGCGTATCCATCGGCAGAAACTATGGCTACACCTTC
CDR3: CSVSIGRNYGYTF

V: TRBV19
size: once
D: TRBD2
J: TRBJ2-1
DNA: TGTGCCAGTAGCTTACATAGCGGCGGCGGGAGTGATGAGTTGTTCTTC
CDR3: CASSLHSGGGSDELFF

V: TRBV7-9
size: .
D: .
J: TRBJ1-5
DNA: TGTGCCAGCAGCTTAATGGGGAACAATCGGGCCAAGGATTTT
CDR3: CASSLMGNNRAKDF

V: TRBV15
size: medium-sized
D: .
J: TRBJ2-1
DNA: TGTGCCACCAGCACCCGGTTCCGGGAGCCGTACAATGAGCAGTTCTTC
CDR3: CATSTRFREPYNEQFF

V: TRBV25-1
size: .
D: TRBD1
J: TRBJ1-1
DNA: TGTGCCAGCAAGGGACAGCCGAACACTGAAGCTTTCTTT
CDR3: CASKGQPNTEAFF

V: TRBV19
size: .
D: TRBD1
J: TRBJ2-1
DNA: TGTGCCAGTAGTAACAGGGGTCATTACAATGAGCAGTTCTTC
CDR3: CASSNRGHYNEQFF

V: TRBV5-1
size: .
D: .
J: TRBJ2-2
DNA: TGCGCCAGCAGCTTAAACGGAGCTCAGAAGATCGGGGAGCTGTTTTTT
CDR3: CASSLNGAQKIGELFF

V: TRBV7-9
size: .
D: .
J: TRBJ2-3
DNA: TGTGCCAGCAGCTTAGAGAGAAGCGGCGAGAGGCAGTATTTT
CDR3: CASSLERSGERQYF

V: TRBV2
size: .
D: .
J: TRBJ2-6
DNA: TGTGCCAGCACCCTCGAGGGGCTATTTTTTACTGGGGCCAACGTCCTGACTTTC
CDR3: CASTLEGLFFTGANVLTF

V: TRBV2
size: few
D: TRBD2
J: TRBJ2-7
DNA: TGTGCCAGCAGTGACAGCGGGGTTCTAGTAGGCGAGCAGTACTTC
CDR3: CASSDSGVLVGEQYF

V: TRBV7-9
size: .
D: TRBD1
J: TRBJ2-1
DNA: TGTGCCAGCAGCCCACCACAGGGGCGGAACAGCGATGAGCAGTTCTTC
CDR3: CASSPPQGRNSDEQFF

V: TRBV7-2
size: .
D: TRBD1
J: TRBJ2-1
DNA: TGTGCCAGCAGCTTAGCGGGACAGGTATACCAGCACTTTTTC
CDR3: CASSLAGQVYQHFF

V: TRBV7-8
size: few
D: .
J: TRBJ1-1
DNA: TGTGCCAGCAGCGGGACGGGGGGGGCGAACACTGAAGCTTTCTTT
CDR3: CASSGTGGANTEAFF

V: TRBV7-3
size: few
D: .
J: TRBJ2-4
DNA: TGTGCCAGCGCAAGAGAGGCCAACGCCGTTGACTTC
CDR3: CASAREANAVDF

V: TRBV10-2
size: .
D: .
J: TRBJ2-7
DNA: TGCGCCAGCAGTGAGGACGCAGAAGGAAACGAGCAGTACTTC
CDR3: CASSEDAEGNEQYF

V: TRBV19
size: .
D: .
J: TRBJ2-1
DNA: TGTGCCAGTAGCCTGGGGAGCGGAACCTACAAGGATGAGCAGTTCTTC
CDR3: CASSLGSGTYKDEQFF

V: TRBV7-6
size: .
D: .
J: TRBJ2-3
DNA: TGTGCCAGCACCGTAGAGGGGATTTCCGATAGGGAGTATTTT
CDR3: CASTVEGISDREYF

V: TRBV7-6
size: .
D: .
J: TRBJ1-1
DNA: TGTGCCAGCAGCTTAGATCCGGGGGGGAACACTGAAGCTTTCTTT
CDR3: CASSLDPGGNTEAFF

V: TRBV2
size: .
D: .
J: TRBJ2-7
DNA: TGTGCCAGCAGGGTCGAAGTCTCCGAGCCGCAGTTC
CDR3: CASRVEVSEPQF

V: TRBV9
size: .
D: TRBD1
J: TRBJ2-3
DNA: TGTGCCAGCAGCGTAAGGGACAGGGCCACAGATACGCAGTATTTT
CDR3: CASSVRDRATDTQYF

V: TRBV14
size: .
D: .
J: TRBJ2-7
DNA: TGTGCCAGCAGTGAAGGGGGGCAGTTACCCTACGAGCAGTACTTC
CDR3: CASSEGGQLPYEQYF

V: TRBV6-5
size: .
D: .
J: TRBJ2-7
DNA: TGTGCCAGCAGTTACTCCCAGGGGCGCGGGTACGAGCAGTACTTC
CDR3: CASSYSQGRGYEQYF

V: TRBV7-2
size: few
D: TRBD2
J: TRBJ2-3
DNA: TGTGCCAGCAGCACCAGCGGGGGCGGGATAGATACGCAGTATTTT
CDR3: CASSTSGGGIDTQYF

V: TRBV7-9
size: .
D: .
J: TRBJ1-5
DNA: TGCGCCAGCAGCCATACAGGGAGCCAGGGGCCGAATTTC
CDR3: CASSHTGSQGPNF

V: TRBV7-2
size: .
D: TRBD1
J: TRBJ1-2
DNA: TGTGCCAGCAGCTTGAGAGGGGGCGCCGCATATGGCCACACCTTC
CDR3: CASSLRGGAAYGHTF

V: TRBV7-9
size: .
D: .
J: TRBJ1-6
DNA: TGTGCCAGCAGCTTTCAAAGGGGCGGCTATAGTTCACAGCTCCACTTT
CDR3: CASSFQRGGYSSQLHF

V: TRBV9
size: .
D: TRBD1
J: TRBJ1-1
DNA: TGTGCCAGCAGTTTAGCCAGGGGGATGGAGGCTTTCTTT
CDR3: CASSLARGMEAFF

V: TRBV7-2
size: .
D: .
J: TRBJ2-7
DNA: TGTGCCAGCAGCATAACGAGTGGTCAATTATCCGAGCAGTACTTC
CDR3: CASSITSGQLSEQYF

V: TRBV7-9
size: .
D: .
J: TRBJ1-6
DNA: TGTGCCAGCAGCTTAGCGGTTAGCTCACCCCTCCACTTT
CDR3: CASSLAVSSPLHF

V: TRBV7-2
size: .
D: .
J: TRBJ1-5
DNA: TGTGCCAGCAGCTTTCCTCCAACCGGGACACCCCATTTC
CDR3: CASSFPPTGTPHF

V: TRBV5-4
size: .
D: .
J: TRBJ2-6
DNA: TGTGCCAGCAGCTTTAGTAGCTCTGGGGCCAACGTCCTGACTTTC
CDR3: CASSFSSSGANVLTF

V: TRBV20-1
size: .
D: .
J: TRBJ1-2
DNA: TGCAGTGCAGGGGCAACCCCAGAGTATGGCTACACCTTC
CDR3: CSAGATPEYGYTF

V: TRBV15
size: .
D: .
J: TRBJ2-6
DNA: TGTGCCACCAGCATAGCCAGCAACTACGGGGCCAACGACCTGACGTTC
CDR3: CATSIASNYGANDLTF

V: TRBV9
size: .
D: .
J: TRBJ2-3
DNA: TGTGCCAGCAGCTCCGCCAGCGCCTCCTATAATTCACATTTT
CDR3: CASSSASASYNSHF

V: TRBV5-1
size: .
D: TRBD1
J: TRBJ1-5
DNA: TGCGCCAGCAGCCCGGGGACAGGGCCTCAGCCCCAGCATTTT
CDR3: CASSPGTGPQPQHF

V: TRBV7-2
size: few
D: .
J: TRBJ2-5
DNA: TGTGCCAGCAGCTTAGGGGTGCAGAGACCCAGTCATTCGTTC
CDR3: CASSLGVQRPSHSF

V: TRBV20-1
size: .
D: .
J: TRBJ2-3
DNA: TGCAGTGCTAGGGACAGACCCTCACCTAGCACAGATACGCAGTATTTT
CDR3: CSARDRPSPSTDTQYF

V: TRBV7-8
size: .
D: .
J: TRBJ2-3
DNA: TGTGCCAGCGGGGACGGGCCAGCAGATACGCACTATTTT
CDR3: CASGDGPADTHYF

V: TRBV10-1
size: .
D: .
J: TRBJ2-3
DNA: TGCGCCAGTAGTAGGGCAGGCTACACAGATACGCAGTATTTT
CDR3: CASSRAGYTDTQYF

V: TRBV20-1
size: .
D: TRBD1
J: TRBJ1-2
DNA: TGCAGTGCTAGAGACCAGGGGGCTGACTATGGCTACACCTTC
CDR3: CSARDQGADYGYTF

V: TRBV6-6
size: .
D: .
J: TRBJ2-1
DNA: TGTGCCGCCGGGACTGGCGGAAACAGTGAGCAGTTCTTC
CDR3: CAAGTGGNSEQFF

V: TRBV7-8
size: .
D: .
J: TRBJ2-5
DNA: TGTGCCAGTAGTCCGGGACCAACCTACGAGCAGTACGTCTTC
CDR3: CASSPGPTYEQYVF